Listed below are T cell receptor beta chains from one sample, sequenced in a study of cytomegalovirus exposure and HLA in healthy donors. Assay used: immunoSEQ multiplex PCR; TCRdb lists only in-frame clones, some missing. This sample's table has 150,000 to 250,000 clones. Sequencing used PBMCs. Receptors were obtained from a boy between 10 and 17 years old in good health and CMV-seronegative. The CDR3 runs from the conserved cysteine through the conserved F or W. D genes are given only for firm matches.

DNA	CDR3	J	D	V
TGTGCCAGCAACCGTCTGGAAGGGGCGAACACCGGGGAGCTGTTTTTT	CASNRLEGANTGELFF	TRBJ2-2	-	TRBV7-6
TGTGCCAGCTCACCAGCGGGGAGCGGTCAGCCCCAGCATTTT	CASSPAGSGQPQHF	TRBJ1-5	-	TRBV18
TGTGCCAGCAGCTTGGGACAGAAAGAGACCCAGTACTTC	CASSLGQKETQYF	TRBJ2-5	-	TRBV5-6
TGTGCCAGCTCACCACGACACGAGCCGAATGAGCAGTTCTTC	CASSPRHEPNEQFF	TRBJ2-1	-	TRBV18
TGTGCCAGCAGCTTCGCTAACACCCTAGGGACATTCGTCTACGAGCAGTACTTC	CASSFANTLGTFVYEQYF	TRBJ2-7	-	TRBV5-6
TGTGCCAGCAGCCCGGGGGACCTAGCGGGGGGGCCATACGAGCAGTACTTC	CASSPGDLAGGPYEQYF	TRBJ2-7	TRBD2	TRBV13
TGTGCCAGCAGGGGGGGGGCAGACTACGAGCAGTACTTC	CASRGGADYEQYF	TRBJ2-7	-	TRBV2
TGCGCCAGCAGCTTGGGACTAGCGGGGGTGAACAATGAGCAGTTCTTC	CASSLGLAGVNNEQFF	TRBJ2-1	TRBD2	TRBV5-1
TGTGCCAGCTCACCACGCACAAATGAGCAGTTCTTC	CASSPRTNEQFF	TRBJ2-1	-	TRBV18
TGTGCCAGCAGGGGGACGGGGACAGGGGCCAACGTCCTGACTTTC	CASRGTGTGANVLTF	TRBJ2-6	-	TRBV5-4
TGTGCCAGCGGGATCCTGGGGGCTGCTGGAAACACCATATATTTT	CASGILGAAGNTIYF	TRBJ1-3	-	TRBV4-2
TGTGCCAGCAGCCTCAGACCCCCCAGCGGCTACGAGCAGTACTTC	CASSLRPPSGYEQYF	TRBJ2-7	-	TRBV28
TGTGCCAGCAGTGGGGACAGGGCTGGGGCCAACGTCCTGACTTTC	CASSGDRAGANVLTF	TRBJ2-6	TRBD1	TRBV2
TGCGCCAGCAGGGCCGGGACAAGCGGCTCACCCCTCCACTTT	CASRAGTSGSPLHF	TRBJ1-6	-	TRBV10-2
TGTGCCAGCAGTTCGGGGGGCTCTGGGGCCAACGTCCTGACTTTC	CASSSGGSGANVLTF	TRBJ2-6	TRBD2	TRBV28
TGTGCCAGCAGCGGCACAGGGGCTGGAAACACCATATATTTT	CASSGTGAGNTIYF	TRBJ1-3	TRBD1	TRBV7-9
TGTGCCACCAGCAGAGATCGTAGCTTAGGGGGCAATCAGCCCCAGCATTTT	CATSRDRSLGGNQPQHF	TRBJ1-5	-	TRBV15
TGTGCCTGCACAAGCGGGGGGTCGGAAGAGACCCAGTACTTC	CACTSGGSEETQYF	TRBJ2-5	TRBD2	TRBV30
TGTGCCAGCAGCTCAGGACAGGGATACACCGGGGAGCTGTTTTTT	CASSSGQGYTGELFF	TRBJ2-2	TRBD1	TRBV11-3
TGTGCCAGCACGAGGACAGGGGAAGGTGCAACTAATGAAAAACTGTTTTTT	CASTRTGEGATNEKLFF	TRBJ1-4	TRBD1	TRBV2
TGCGCCAGCAGCCAAGAGAAGGTAGCGGGGGAGTCTAGCACAGATACGCAGTATTTT	CASSQEKVAGESSTDTQYF	TRBJ2-3	TRBD2	TRBV4-3
TGTGCCAGTAGAACTAGCGGGGGAAGCTCCTACAATGAGCAGTTCTTC	CASRTSGGSSYNEQFF	TRBJ2-1	TRBD2	TRBV19
TGTGCCAGCAGTCAGGGTTACACTGAAGCTTTCTTT	CASSQGYTEAFF	TRBJ1-1	-	TRBV6-1
TGTGCCAGCAGCCTGGGACTAGCGGGGAACAATGAGCAGTTCTTC	CASSLGLAGNNEQFF	TRBJ2-1	TRBD2	TRBV7-3
TGTGCCAGCAGTTACCGGGTCATGGGCTCTGGAAACACCATATATTTT	CASSYRVMGSGNTIYF	TRBJ1-3	-	TRBV28
TGTGCCAGCAGTTTGATTCGCGGGGGCGGGGGTGACGAGCAGTACTTC	CASSLIRGGGGDEQYF	TRBJ2-7	-	TRBV27
TGTGCCAGCAGTTACCGTGGACAGGGAACGTATCATGAGCAGTTCTTC	CASSYRGQGTYHEQFF	TRBJ2-1	TRBD1	TRBV6-5
TGCGCCAGCAGCCAGGGCCGTCTTAAACTAGCCAAAAACATTCAGTACTTC	CASSQGRLKLAKNIQYF	TRBJ2-4	-	TRBV4-1
TGTGCCAGCAGCTTAGTTGCAGGGACTGTAGCCTACGAGCAGTACTTC	CASSLVAGTVAYEQYF	TRBJ2-7	-	TRBV13
TGTGCCAGCAGCTTGCGACAGACTCGCCTCACAGATACGCAGTATTTT	CASSLRQTRLTDTQYF	TRBJ2-3	-	TRBV5-4
TGTGCCAGCAGCTTAGACGCGTACAATGAGCAGTTCTTC	CASSLDAYNEQFF	TRBJ2-1	-	TRBV7-2
TGTGCCTGGAGTCCAGCCATCTTCCTCGGGGATGGCTACACCTTC	CAWSPAIFLGDGYTF	TRBJ1-2	-	TRBV30
TGCAGCGTTGAAATAGGCGTCGGCCGGGGGGCTGATGGCTACACCTTC	CSVEIGVGRGADGYTF	TRBJ1-2	-	TRBV29-1
TGTGCCAGCAGCTTGACAGGGGGCCTCACCGGGGAGCTGTTTTTT	CASSLTGGLTGELFF	TRBJ2-2	TRBD1	TRBV7-3
TGTGCCAGCTCACCGATCGGACTTACAGATACGCAGTATTTT	CASSPIGLTDTQYF	TRBJ2-3	-	TRBV18
TGCAGCGTCCGCGGCCCGTTAGGTGAAGCTTTCTTT	CSVRGPLGEAFF	TRBJ1-1	-	TRBV29-1
TGTGCCAGCAGTGATGGCCTAGCCATCAATGAGCAGTTCTTC	CASSDGLAINEQFF	TRBJ2-1	-	TRBV6-1
TGTGCCAGCAGCATCAGGGGGCCTAGCACAGATACGCAGTATTTT	CASSIRGPSTDTQYF	TRBJ2-3	TRBD1	TRBV7-2
TGTGCCAGCAGTTCTAGGTCTAGCGGCCCCTACGAGCAGTACTTC	CASSSRSSGPYEQYF	TRBJ2-7	TRBD2	TRBV7-9
TGTGCCAGTAGCGAGAACGACAGGTTTAAGAACACTGAAGCTTTCTTT	CASSENDRFKNTEAFF	TRBJ1-1	-	TRBV19
TGTGCCAGCAGCTTAGCTTCCGGGAGCTACGAGCAGTACTTC	CASSLASGSYEQYF	TRBJ2-7	-	TRBV7-9
TGTGCCAGCAGCTTCGACAGGTACGAGCAGTACTTC	CASSFDRYEQYF	TRBJ2-7	-	TRBV7-2
TGCGCCAGCAGCCTCATAACCTCAGGGGGGTCCTACAATGAGCAGTTCTTC	CASSLITSGGSYNEQFF	TRBJ2-1	-	TRBV4-1
TGTGCCATCCGTCCCGGTGGAGATTCACCCCTCCACTTT	CAIRPGGDSPLHF	TRBJ1-6	-	TRBV10-3
TGTGCCAGTAGTATCACTTCCAATCAGCCCCAGCATTTT	CASSITSNQPQHF	TRBJ1-5	-	TRBV19
TGTGCCAGCAGTGAATGGGGGAGGACTGAAGCTTTCTTT	CASSEWGRTEAFF	TRBJ1-1	-	TRBV2
TGCGCCAGCAGCCAGAGGACAGGGCGTGGTGGTTATGAAAAACTGTTTTTT	CASSQRTGRGGYEKLFF	TRBJ1-4	TRBD1	TRBV4-1
TGTGCCAGCACTATGACCGGGACTTCCCATGTTGGGCAGTACTTC	CASTMTGTSHVGQYF	TRBJ2-7	-	TRBV2
TGTGCCAGCCTCATACGGGGGGGACGCGATAGCACCGGGGAGCTGTTTTTT	CASLIRGGRDSTGELFF	TRBJ2-2	TRBD2	TRBV7-8
TGTGCCAGCAGTTTGGCAGGCTACTCCTACGAGCAGTACTTC	CASSLAGYSYEQYF	TRBJ2-7	-	TRBV27
TGTGCCAGCAGTGAAGCTCCGACAGGGGGCACTGAAGCTTTCTTT	CASSEAPTGGTEAFF	TRBJ1-1	TRBD1	TRBV6-1